The 32 T cell receptor beta chains reported below all come from one sample, sequenced in a study of preoperative IRX-2 immunotherapy in early breast cancer. Stated treatment: preoperative locoregional IRX-2 cytokine immunotherapy. Libraries were prepared by immunoSEQ multiplex PCR; TCRdb keeps only in-frame clonotypes and omits some of them. The sample records about 3,600 clones, approximately 80% being singletons. The starting material was tumor tissue, obtained before IRX-2 immunotherapy. All receptors derive from a human donor with breast cancer.

The chain combines TRBV18 with TRBJ1-5; D is possibly TRBD1 (5 bases). V was trimmed by 2 bases and J by 6 bases, leaving 14 bases between them. The CDR3 extends over 15 amino acids. CDR1 is KGHSH, CDR2 LQKENI, per germline. CDR3 nucleotides: TGTGCCAGCTCACCAGCCAGGGAGGGAGGTCAGCCCCAGCATTTT. Translating it yields CASSPAREGGQPQHF.

This chain joins TRBV6-8 and TRBJ1-6; 7 positions match TRBD1. V shed 7 bases, J shed 0 bases, and the junction held 6 bases outside the gene matches. This CDR3 has 16 amino acids. Germline CDR1 MNHGY, CDR2 SAAAGT. Here the CDR3 DNA reads TGTGCCAGCAAAACAGGGGACAGCTCCTATAATTCACCCCTCCACTTT. This translates into CASKTGDSSYNSPLHF.

CDR3 in amino acids: CASSLRTSGRIREQFF. CDR3 DNA: TGTGCCAGCAGCTTAAGAACTAGCGGGCGCATCCGCGAGCAGTTCTTC. The rearrangement uses TRBV7-5 and TRBJ2-1; the table assigns TRBD2, which was not confirmed against the DNA. TRBV7-5 is given as a pseudogene. The CDR3 is 16 amino acids.

This CDR3 is CASSLLAGVSYEQYF. CDR3 in DNA: TGTGCCAGCAGTTTACTAGCGGGAGTCTCCTACGAGCAGTACTTC. This chain uses TRBV28 with TRBJ2-7, with 10 bases matching TRBD2. CDR3 length: 15 amino acids. With V trimmed by 2 bases and J by 0 bases, 1 base remained unmatched. In germline, CDR1 is MDHEN, CDR2 SYDVKM.

In this sample, this clone turned up once. At least one base is unread or ambiguous, so its residue appears as X. The chain recombines TRBV5-1 with TRBJ2-5, with D possibly TRBD1 on 6 matching bases. Germline V gene data show CDR1 as SGHRS and CDR2 as YFSETQ. The germline V and J ends were trimmed by 3 bases and 5 bases, with 26 bases remaining between them. The CDR3 covers 18 residues. The CDR3 nucleotides are TGCGCCAGCAGCTMTCAAACCCAAACAGGGATGGTTACGGAGACCCAGTACTTC. Amino acids: CASSXQTQTGMVTETQYF.

This chain links TRBV7-1 with TRBJ2-2, with D perhaps TRBD1 (5 bases). TRBV7-1 has ORF status, its function being uncertain. The CDR3 is 15 residues long. Trimming cost V 8 bases and J 2 bases, with 15 bases left between them. The CDR3 DNA follows: TGTGCCAGCGGCAACGGACAACTAAACACCGGGGAGCTGTTTTTT. This sequence encodes CASGNGQLNTGELFF.

The chain combines TRBV6-8 with TRBJ1-2, with D tentatively TRBD1 (5 bases). Germline V lookup: CDR1 MNHGY, CDR2 SAAAGT. V was shortened by 4 bases and J by 0 bases, with 15 bases between the two germline ends. The CDR3 runs 16 residues. The CDR3 loop reads CASSSGMSVTNYGYTF. The CDR3 nucleotides are TGTGCCAGCAGTTCAGGGATGTCTGTGACTAACTATGGCTACACCTTC.

This clone was picked up a small number of times. This chain links TRBV19 with TRBJ1-2; possible D gene TRBD1, 5 bases. V shed 1 base and J shed 2 bases, with 8 bases lying between them. Germline V gene data show CDR1 as LNHDA and CDR2 as SQIVND (reference sequence). There are 14 residues in the CDR3. CDR3 residues: CASSIAGENYGYTF. The CDR3 coding sequence is TGTGCCAGTAGTATAGCGGGGGAGAACTATGGCTACACCTTC.

Concerning this clone itself: One end of the junction fails to match germline, which may point to a read error. A nucleotide was unread or ambiguous, so the corresponding amino acid is written X. This chain links TRBV7-1 with TRBJ2-7; perhaps D is TRBD1 or TRBD2 (6 bases each). TRBV7-1 belongs to the ORF category, with a function that is uncertain. The CDR3 contains 15 residues. CDR3: CASSLGGGLTYEQXF. DNA for the CDR3: TGTGCCAGCAGCTTAGGAGGGGGACTCACCTACGAGCAGYACTTC.

The chain couples TRBV29-1 to TRBJ2-7; 15 nucleotides match TRBD2. Germline CDR1 is SQVTM and CDR2 is ANQGSEA. The CDR3 runs to 15 residues. V was pared by 7 bases and J by 3 bases, with 7 bases of the junction left unmatched. The CDR3 sequence: CSAGTSGRSIYEQYF. The DNA of the CDR3 is TGCAGCGCAGGGACTAGCGGGAGGTCGATCTACGAGCAGTACTTC.

CDR3 region: CASSLEASGGETQYF. Here the CDR3 DNA reads TGTGCCAGCAGCTTGGAAGCGTCGGGGGGAGAGACCCAGTACTTC. The chain is built from TRBV11-3 and TRBJ2-5, with 7 bases matching TRBD2. Germline CDR1 reads SGHNT; CDR2 reads YENEEA. There are 15 residues in the CDR3. J was trimmed by 4 bases and V by 3 bases; bases with no gene match: 8.

The rearrangement joins TRBV9 to TRBJ2-3; D gene ambiguous. V lost 5 bases and J lost 1, with 14 bases in between. The CDR3 runs 15 residues. Germline lookup yields CDR1 SGDLS and CDR2 YYNGEE. The CDR3 loop reads CASRDQTSGTDTQYF. The CDR3 nucleotides read TGTGCCAGCAGGGACCAAACGTCTGGCACAGATACGCAGTATTTT.

The chain is built from TRBV7-4 and TRBJ1-4; D is perhaps TRBD1 (6 bases). The V end lost 5 bases, the J end lost 6 bases, and 16 bases lay between the germline ends. This CDR3 comprises 15 residues. Germline CDR1 reads SGHVT; CDR2 reads SQSDAQ. For the CDR3, the DNA is TGTGCCAGCAGCCCCGGACAGCCCCAAGATGAAAAACTGTTTTTT. Translated: CASSPGQPQDEKLFF. The entire variable domain, with the rest obtained from reference TRBV7-4 and TRBJ1-4, is as follows: GAGVSQSPRYKVAKRGRDVALRCDSISGHVTLYWYRQTLGQGSEVLTYSQSDAQRDKSGRPSGRFSAERPERSVSTLKIQRTEQGDSAVYLCASSPGQPQDEKLFFGSGTQLSVL.

The J gene is TRBJ2-4, the V gene TRBV19; the D gene is possibly TRBD2 (5 bases). Per germline, CDR1 LNHDA and CDR2 SQIVND (reference sequence). This CDR3 contains 15 residues. The V gene lost 5 bases and the J gene lost 1 base, with 12 bases spanning the gap. The CDR3: CASSDFSEAKNIQYF. The CDR3, as DNA: TGTGCCAGTAGTGATTTTAGCGAGGCCAAAAACATTCAGTACTTC.

The chain is built from TRBV28 and TRBJ1-1; 9 bases align to TRBD1. This CDR3 contains 14 residues. J was trimmed by 4 bases and V by 8 bases; bases with no gene match: 8. CDR1 is MDHEN, CDR2 SYDVKM, per germline. CDR3 sequence: CASGTGRWSTEAFF. CDR3 DNA: TGTGCCAGCGGGACAGGGCGGTGGAGCACTGAAGCTTTCTTT.

V usage is TRBV5-1 and J usage is TRBJ2-5; TRBD2 matches at 15 bases. Germline values: CDR1 SGHRS, CDR2 YFSETQ. CDR3 length: 19 amino acids. Trimming removed 5 bases from V and 2 bases from J; junction bases left unmatched: 13. In DNA form, the CDR3 reads TGCGCCAGCAGGCCAGGACTAGCGGGAGGGCGAGGGGTTCAAGAGACCCAGTACTTC. Its translation is CASRPGLAGGRGVQETQYF.

This rearrangement joins TRBV5-1 to TRBJ1-3; D not certain. The CDR3 totals 16 residues. V shed 4 bases and J shed 0 bases, with 14 bases lying between them. CDR1 and CDR2 from the germline V gene are SGHRS and YFSETQ. CDR3: CASSLMGFRSGNTIYF. The CDR3, as DNA: TGCGCCAGCAGCCTCATGGGGTTTCGCTCTGGAAACACCATATATTTT.

A few counts support this clone. The chain carries TRBV19 and TRBJ2-7; D may be TRBD1 (6 bases). This CDR3 contains 15 residues. The germline gives CDR1 LNHDA, CDR2 SQIVND (reference sequence). V dropped 7 bases and J dropped 0 bases, with 16 bases sitting between them. The CDR3 DNA follows: TGTGCCAGTACGTCGGACAGCCTTTCCTCCTACGAGCAGTACTTC. Protein sequence: CASTSDSLSSYEQYF.

The chain is built from TRBV5-1 and TRBJ1-1; the D gene is possibly TRBD1 (5 bases). The V end was cut by 4 bases, the J end by 1 base, with 11 bases between. Germline V lookup: CDR1 SGHRS, CDR2 YFSETQ. The CDR3 is 14 residues long. The CDR3 spells CASSPGQENTEAFF. CDR3 DNA: TGCGCCAGCAGCCCCGGACAAGAGAACACTGAAGCTTTCTTT.

The rearrangement uses TRBV18 and TRBJ2-4; D ambiguous. V was shortened by 6 bases and J by 3 bases, with 12 bases between the two germline ends. Germline CDR1 KGHSH, CDR2 LQKENI. The CDR3 is 14 residues long. The CDR3 coding sequence is TGTGCCAGCTCCCTATTGGACGGCAAAAACATTCAGTACTTC. Amino acids: CASSLLDGKNIQYF.

The V call is TRBV19, the J call TRBJ2-1, with TRBD1 matching 8 bases. CDR1 and CDR2 from the germline V gene are LNHDA and SQIVND (reference sequence). V shed 7 bases, J shed 2 bases, and the junction held 7 bases outside the gene matches. CDR3 length: 15 amino acids. DNA for the CDR3: TGTGCCAGTATGGCGGACAGGGACGCCTACAATGAGCAGTTCTTC. This encodes CASMADRDAYNEQFF.

This clone was observed a few times. The V call is TRBV28, the J call TRBJ2-1, with D perhaps being TRBD1 or TRBD2 (5 bases each). The length of the CDR3 is 16 residues. V dropped 6 bases and J dropped 5 bases, with 20 bases sitting between them. Germline CDR1 is MDHEN and CDR2 is SYDVKM. For the CDR3, the DNA is TGTGCCAGCAGACCTCGGGCCACTAGGGGCCACAATGAGCAGTTCTTC. It is translated as CASRPRATRGHNEQFF. The complete variable domain, with remaining parts taken from reference TRBV28 and TRBJ2-1, reads DVKVTQSSRYLVKRTGEKVFLECVQDMDHENMFWYRQDPGLGLRLIYFSYDVKMKEKGDIPEGYSVSREKKERFSLILESASTNQTSMYLCASRPRATRGHNEQFFGPGTRLTVL.

The rearrangement uses TRBV6-8 and TRBJ2-1, with 12 bases identical to TRBD1. CDR3 length: 16 amino acids. Germline V gene data show CDR1 as MNHGY and CDR2 as SAAAGT. V dropped 10 bases and J dropped 6; count of bases not matched to a gene: 13. The CDR3 reads CAIRPPQGQGANEQFF. The CDR3 nucleotides read TGTGCCATCAGACCTCCCCAGGGACAGGGGGCCAATGAGCAGTTCTTC.

The chain combines TRBV6-8 with TRBJ2-6, with TRBD1 as a possible D gene (5 bases). CDR3 length: 18 amino acids. CDR1 and CDR2 from the germline V gene are MNHGY and SAAAGT. The germline V and J ends were trimmed by 2 bases and 0 bases, with 14 bases remaining between them. CDR3 nucleotide sequence: TGTGCCAGCAGTTACGACAGTAACCTCCTCTCTGGGGCCAACGTCCTGACTTTC. Translation: CASSYDSNLLSGANVLTF.

V and J are TRBV10-3 and TRBJ2-1; D tentatively reads TRBD1 or TRBD2 (6 bases each). Germline CDR1 reads ENHRY; CDR2 reads SYGVKD. The V end lost 0 bases, the J end lost 2 bases, and 14 bases lay between the germline ends. This CDR3 region has 17 residues. DNA of the CDR3: TGTGCCATCAGTGAGTCTAAGGGGGGCGGAGCCTACAATGAGCAGTTCTTC. Its protein is CAISESKGGGAYNEQFF.

The table lists this clone with a few counts. This chain uses TRBV11-3 with TRBJ1-1; 7 positions agree with TRBD1. The CDR3 extends over 15 amino acids. Germline CDR1 and CDR2: SGHNT and YENEEA. Germline trimming cut 3 bases from V and 6 bases from J; bases unmatched to any gene: 10. In DNA form, the CDR3 reads TGTGCCAGCAGCTTGCTTCCGGGACAGAGGGCTGAAGCTTTCTTT. Residues: CASSLLPGQRAEAFF. The variable domain in full, completed from reference TRBV11-3 and TRBJ1-1, reads EAGVVQSPRYKIIEKKQPVAFWCNPISGHNTLYWYLQNLGQGPELLIRYENEEAVDDSQLPKDRFSAERLKGVDSTLKIQPAELGDSAVYLCASSLLPGQRAEAFFGQGTRLTVV.

The chain links TRBV23-1 to TRBJ2-7; TRBD2 aligns across 8 bases. TRBV23-1 is an ORF, and what it does is uncertain. V was pared by 6 bases and J by 0 bases, with 10 bases of the junction left unmatched. This CDR3 spans 16 amino acids. The CDR3 spells CASSPRASGPSYEQYF. CDR3 DNA sequence: TGCGCCAGCAGCCCCCGTGCTAGCGGGCCCTCCTACGAGCAGTACTTC.

The rearrangement joins TRBV19 to TRBJ2-1; D not resolved. The CDR3 covers 12 residues. Trimming took off 6 bases at V and 0 bases at J, with 3 bases between the two ends. Looked up from germline, CDR1 is LNHDA and CDR2 is SQIVND (reference sequence). The CDR3 coding sequence is TGTGCCAGTAGAGGCTCCTACAATGAGCAGTTCTTC. Translation: CASRGSYNEQFF.

The chain employs TRBV6-8 and TRBJ2-7; D is uncertain. V was pared by 6 bases and J by 6 bases, with 12 bases between. Germline V gene sequence: CDR1 MNHGY, CDR2 SAAAGT. The CDR3 consists of 12 residues. This chain's CDR3 is CASRPDTPEQYF. The CDR3 DNA reads TGTGCCAGCAGACCAGACACCCCCGAGCAGTACTTC.

This clone was counted once. This chain joins TRBV19 and TRBJ1-2; the D gene is possibly TRBD1 (5 bases). Trimming left V 3 bases short and J 8 bases short, with 13 bases between. The CDR3 contains 13 residues. Germline CDR1 and CDR2: LNHDA and SQIVND (reference sequence). The CDR3 loop reads CASSITAGPGYTF. CDR3 nucleotide sequence: TGTGCCAGTAGTATTACGGCAGGGCCCGGCTACACCTTC.

The chain combines TRBV5-1 with TRBJ1-1; no firm D call. V was clipped by 0 bases and J by 8 bases, with 14 bases between them. CDR1 and CDR2 (germline): SGHRS, YFSETQ. CDR3 length equals 14 residues. CDR3 in DNA: TGCGCCAGCAGCTTGGCCGGAGAACTAGACGAAGCTTTCTTT. Protein product: CASSLAGELDEAFF.

The chain couples TRBV4-1 to TRBJ2-3; D remains ambiguous. Trimming took 2 bases from V and 6 from J, leaving 9 bases between them. This CDR3 has 13 amino acids. Germline assignment: CDR1 MGHRA and CDR2 YSYEKL. The CDR3 protein is CASSQLLPDTQYF. The DNA for the CDR3 is TGCGCCAGCAGCCAACTGCTCCCCGATACGCAGTATTTT.